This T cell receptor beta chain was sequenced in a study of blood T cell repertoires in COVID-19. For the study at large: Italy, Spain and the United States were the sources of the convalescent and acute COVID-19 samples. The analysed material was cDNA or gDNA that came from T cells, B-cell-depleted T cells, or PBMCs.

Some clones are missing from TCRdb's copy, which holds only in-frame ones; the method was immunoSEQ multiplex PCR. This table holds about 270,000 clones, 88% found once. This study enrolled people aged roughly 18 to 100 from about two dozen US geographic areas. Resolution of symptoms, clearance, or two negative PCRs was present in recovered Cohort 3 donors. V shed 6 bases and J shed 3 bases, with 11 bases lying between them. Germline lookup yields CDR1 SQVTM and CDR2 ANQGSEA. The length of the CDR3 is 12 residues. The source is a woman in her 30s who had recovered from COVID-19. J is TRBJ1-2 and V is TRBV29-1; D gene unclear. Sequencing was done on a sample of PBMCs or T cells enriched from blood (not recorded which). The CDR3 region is CSVREGYYGYTF. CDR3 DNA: TGCAGCGTGAGGGAGGGCTACTATGGCTACACCTTC.